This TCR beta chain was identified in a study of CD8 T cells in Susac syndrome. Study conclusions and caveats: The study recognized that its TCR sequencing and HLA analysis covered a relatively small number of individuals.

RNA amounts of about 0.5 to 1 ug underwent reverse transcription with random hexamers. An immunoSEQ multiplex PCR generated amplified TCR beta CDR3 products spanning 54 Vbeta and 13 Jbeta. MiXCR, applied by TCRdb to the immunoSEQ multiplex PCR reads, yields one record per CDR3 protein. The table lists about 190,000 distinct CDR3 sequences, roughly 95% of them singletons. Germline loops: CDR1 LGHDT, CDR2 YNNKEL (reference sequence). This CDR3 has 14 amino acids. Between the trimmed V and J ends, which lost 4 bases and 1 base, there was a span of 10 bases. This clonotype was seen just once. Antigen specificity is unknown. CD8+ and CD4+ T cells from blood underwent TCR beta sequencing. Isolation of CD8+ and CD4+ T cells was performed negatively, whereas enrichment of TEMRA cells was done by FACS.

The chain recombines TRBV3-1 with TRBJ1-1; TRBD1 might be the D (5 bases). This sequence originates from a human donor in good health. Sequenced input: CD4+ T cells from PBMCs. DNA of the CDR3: TGTGCCAGCAGCCCCCGGGGGTCGAACACTGAAGCTTTCTTT. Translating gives CASSPRGSNTEAFF. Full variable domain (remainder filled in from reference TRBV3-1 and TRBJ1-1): DTAVSQTPKYLVTQMGNDKSIKCEQNLGHDTMYWYKQDSKKFLKIMFSYNNKELIINETVPNRFSPKSPDKAHLNLHINSLELGDSAVYFCASSPRGSNTEAFFGQGTRLTVV.